One and the same sample provided the 18 T cell receptor beta chains below, sequenced in a study of cytomegalovirus exposure and HLA in healthy donors. PCR involved 60 Vbeta and 13 Jbeta primers. Method: immunoSEQ multiplex PCR; TCRdb's copy keeps in-frame clones and lacks some. The table lists over 150,000 clones, over 70% of them singletons. The sample was PBMCs. The receptors were gathered from a woman in her sixties in good health and CMV-seropositive.

This chain connects TRBV28 to TRBJ2-3; 7 bases align to TRBD1. The CDR3 consists of 13 residues. J was trimmed by 4 bases and V by 8 bases; bases with no gene match: 6. The V gene's germline CDR1 is MDHEN and CDR2 SYDVKM. The CDR3 bases are TGTGCCAGCTGGTACAGGGGCGCAGATACGCAGTATTTT. As protein: CASWYRGADTQYF.

V is TRBV30 and J is TRBJ2-2, with 8 bases aligning to TRBD2. The CDR3 consists of 15 residues. CDR1 is GTSNPN, CDR2 SVGIG, per germline (reference sequence). The J segment lost 2 bases and the V segment lost 1 base, leaving 3 bases of the junction unmatched. CDR3 sequence: CAWSEGLGNTGELFF. The CDR3 nucleotides read TGTGCCTGGAGTGAGGGACTAGGAAACACCGGGGAGCTGTTTTTT.

V gene TRBV4-3 combines with J gene TRBJ2-7, with 9 bases fitting TRBD2. CDR3 length: 14 amino acids. Germline CDR1 is LGHNA and CDR2 is YSLEER. V lost 1 base, J lost 4 bases, and 2 bases stayed unmatched. The CDR3 DNA reads TGCGCCAGCAGCCAAGGCGGGGGGGTTTACGAGCAGTACTTC. This codes for CASSQGGGVYEQYF.

The genes are TRBV6-5 and TRBJ1-1; weak D call: TRBD1 (5 bases). Trimming removed 5 bases at V and 0 bases at J, with 13 bases between. CDR3 length: 15 residues. Germline values: CDR1 MNHEY, CDR2 SVGAGI. The chain's CDR3 is CASSRPGTVNTEAFF. CDR3 nucleotides: TGTGCCAGCAGTCGTCCCGGGACTGTGAACACTGAAGCTTTCTTT.

The chain carries TRBV2 and TRBJ2-7; TRBD2 might be the D (5 bases). This CDR3 is built from 13 residues. Trimming cost V 8 bases and J 4 bases, with 15 bases left between them. Per germline, CDR1 SNHLY and CDR2 FYNNEI. The CDR3 protein is CASRSGGGYEQYF. CDR3 in DNA: TGTGCCAGCCGGTCCGGAGGAGGTTACGAGCAGTACTTC.

The chain couples TRBV25-1 to TRBJ2-1, with 10 bases lining up with TRBD2. Trimming removed 6 bases from V and 7 bases from J; junction bases left unmatched: 9. CDR3 length: 15 residues. CDR1 and CDR2 (germline): MGHDK, SYGVNS. CDR3 DNA sequence: TGTGCCAGCAGCGGGCTAGCGGGAGTAAGGAATGAGCAGTTCTTC. This sequence encodes CASSGLAGVRNEQFF.

V and J are TRBV5-1 and TRBJ2-2; 7 nucleotides line up with TRBD2. CDR1 is SGHRS, CDR2 YFSETQ, per germline. V gave up 4 bases and J gave up 6 bases; unmatched junction bases: 6. The length of the CDR3 is 14 residues. This chain's CDR3 is CASSSAGGAGELFF. In DNA form, the CDR3 reads TGCGCCAGCAGCAGCGCTGGGGGGGCCGGGGAGCTGTTTTTT.

This clone was detected once. This sequence joins TRBV5-1 and TRBJ2-5, with D possibly being TRBD2 (5 bases). The DNA matches TRBJ2-7 better at its end, which makes the J call doubtful. The CDR3 has 12 residues. CDR1 is SGHRS, CDR2 YFSETQ, per germline. The CDR3 here is CASSLLRAEQYF. Written as DNA, the CDR3 is TGCGCCAGCAGCTTGTTGAGGGCCGAGCAGTACTTC.

This sequence joins TRBV10-3 and TRBJ2-3; 10 bases are shared with TRBD2. Germline V gene data show CDR1 as ENHRY and CDR2 as SYGVKD. CDR3 length: 14 amino acids. The V gene end was trimmed by 6 bases and the J gene end by 6 bases; junction bases not matched to a gene: 6. CDR3 loop: CAIRGTSEPDTQYF. The DNA for the CDR3 is TGTGCCATCAGAGGGACTAGCGAGCCCGATACGCAGTATTTT.

The J gene is TRBJ2-5, the V gene TRBV2; tentatively, D is TRBD1 (6 bases). This CDR3 spans 15 amino acids. The germline V gene has CDR1 SNHLY and CDR2 FYNNEI. V lost 2 bases, J lost 5 bases, and 15 bases lay in between. CDR3 sequence reads: CASSETGSVSETQYF. The DNA of the CDR3 is TGTGCCAGCAGTGAAACAGGGTCTGTGTCGGAGACCCAGTACTTC.

The chain combines TRBV6-5 with TRBJ1-2; the D is unclear. CDR3 length equals 15 residues. Looked up from germline, CDR1 is MNHEY and CDR2 is SVGAGI. Trimming removed 5 bases at V and 2 bases at J, with 15 bases between. CDR3 sequence: CASSKIFQENYGYTF. The CDR3 region has the DNA TGTGCCAGCAGTAAAATTTTCCAGGAAAACTATGGCTACACCTTC.

The J gene is TRBJ2-5, the V gene TRBV5-6, with a possible D match to TRBD2 (6 bases). V lost 3 bases and J 10 bases, leaving 19 bases between the germline ends. The CDR3 is made up of 14 amino acids. Germline CDR1 SGHDT, CDR2 YYEEEE. The CDR3 here is CASSSVLGLSNQYF. CDR3 nucleotides: TGTGCCAGCAGCTCGGTTCTGGGACTTTCTAACCAGTACTTC.

The rearrangement uses TRBV5-1 and TRBJ2-1; 8 positions match TRBD2. Germline-derived CDR1 and CDR2 are SGHRS and YFSETQ. Trimming at V came to 5 bases and at J to 7 bases, leaving 8 bases not matched to a gene. The CDR3 runs to 14 residues. CDR3 nucleotide sequence: TGCGCCAGCAGTTTGACGGGGGGGCCGAATGAGCAGTTCTTC. It translates to CASSLTGGPNEQFF.

This clone was recorded only once. This chain uses TRBV7-3 with TRBJ2-3; the match to TRBD1 covers 7 bases. The germline V gene encodes CDR1 SGHTA and CDR2 FQGTGA. J lost 5 bases, V lost 6 bases, and 8 bases had no gene match. The CDR3 has 14 residues. The CDR3 nucleotides read TGTGCCAGCAGTTTCACAGGGGTGGGAGATACGCAGTATTTT. Its translation: CASSFTGVGDTQYF.

The CDR3 bases are TGTGCCAGCAGTGAATTGACCAGGGGGCTCTATGGCTACACCTTC. It encodes CASSELTRGLYGYTF. The chain has TRBV6-1 and TRBJ1-2; 8 positions match TRBD1. The J segment lost 4 bases and the V segment lost 2 bases, leaving 6 bases of the junction unmatched. From germline, CDR1 is MNHNS and CDR2 SASEGT. CDR3 length: 15 amino acids.

This chain links TRBV5-1 with TRBJ1-6, with TRBD1 matching 8 bases. V dropped 0 bases and J dropped 13; count of bases not matched to a gene: 9. Germline V gene data show CDR1 as SGHRS and CDR2 as YFSETQ. The CDR3 loop spans 15 amino acids. The CDR3 nucleotides are TGCGCCAGCAGCTTGGAAGACAGGGGAGGTCGGCCCCTCCACTTT. It yields the protein CASSLEDRGGRPLHF.

V gene TRBV19 combines with J gene TRBJ2-5; 15 bases are a match to TRBD2. Germline values: CDR1 LNHDA, CDR2 SQIVND (reference sequence). After removal of 9 bases from V and 5 bases from J, the junction contained 10 bases not matched to a gene. The CDR3 totals 16 residues. This chain's CDR3 is CASKGTSGGPSETQYF. The CDR3 bases are TGTGCCAGCAAAGGGACTAGCGGGGGGCCTAGTGAGACCCAGTACTTC.

The chain links TRBV15 to TRBJ1-6; 9 nucleotides match TRBD1. The CDR3 is made up of 14 amino acids. After removal of 1 base from V and 8 bases from J, the junction contained 0 bases not matched to a gene. Germline loops: CDR1 LNHNV, CDR2 YYDKDF (reference sequence). CDR3 bases: TGTGCCACCAGCAGAGGACAGGGGGATTCACCCCTCCACTTT. Protein: CATSRGQGDSPLHF.